Shown below are 2 T cell receptor beta chains from a single sample sequenced in a study of CD8 T cells in Susac syndrome. It was with random hexamers that roughly 0.45 to 1 ug RNA was reverse transcribed. MiXCR was run by TCRdb on the immunoSEQ multiplex PCR reads, yielding one entry per CDR3 protein. The sample yields hundreds of thousands of distinct CDR3 sequences, 90% to 96% seen once. Sequencing input: CD4+ T cells from PBMCs. The receptors were gathered from a human donor with Susac syndrome.

The chain has TRBV7-9 and TRBJ2-5; D is perhaps TRBD1 (6 bases). The CDR3 runs to 14 residues. The germline V gene encodes CDR1 SEHNR and CDR2 FQNEAQ (reference sequence). The V gene lost 8 bases and the J gene lost 2 bases, with 15 bases spanning the gap. The CDR3 sequence is CASLTGQKQETQYF. Here the CDR3 DNA reads TGTGCCAGCCTCACTGGACAGAAACAAGAGACCCAGTACTTC.

J is TRBJ2-6 and V is TRBV28, with D possibly being TRBD2 (6 bases). V lost 8 bases to trimming and J lost 3 bases, with 17 bases between them. Germline values: CDR1 MDHEN, CDR2 SYDVKM. The CDR3 loop spans 16 amino acids. CDR3 sequence reads: CASGRSGRNGANVLTF. The CDR3 DNA reads TGTGCCAGCGGGAGGAGCGGCCGAAATGGGGCCAACGTCCTGACTTTC. The whole variable domain, remainder taken from reference TRBV28 and TRBJ2-6, is DVKVTQSSRYLVKRTGEKVFLECVQDMDHENMFWYRQDPGLGLRLIYFSYDVKMKEKGDIPEGYSVSREKKERFSLILESASTNQTSMYLCASGRSGRNGANVLTFGAGSRLTVL.